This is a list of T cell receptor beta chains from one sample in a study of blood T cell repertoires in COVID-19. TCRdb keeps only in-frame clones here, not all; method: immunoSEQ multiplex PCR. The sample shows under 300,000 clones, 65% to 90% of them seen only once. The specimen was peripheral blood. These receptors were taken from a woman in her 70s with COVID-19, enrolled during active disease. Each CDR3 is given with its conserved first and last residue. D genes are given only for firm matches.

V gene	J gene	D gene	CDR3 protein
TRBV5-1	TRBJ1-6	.	CASSYGELNSPLHF
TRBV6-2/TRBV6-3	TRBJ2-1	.	CASSLRLGGDEQFF
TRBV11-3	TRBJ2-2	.	CASSFTNTGELFF
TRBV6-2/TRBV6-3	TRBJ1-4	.	CASTPGTRNEKLFF
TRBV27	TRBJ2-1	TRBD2	CASSFSLSGVGNEQFF
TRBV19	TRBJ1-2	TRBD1	CASSDRQGSNRGYTF
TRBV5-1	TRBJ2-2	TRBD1	CASSRQGENTGELFF
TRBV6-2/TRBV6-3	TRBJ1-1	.	CASSWAGAVTEAFF
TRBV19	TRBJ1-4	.	CASRWAQNEKLFF
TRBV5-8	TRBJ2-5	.	CASSLAGLLETQYF
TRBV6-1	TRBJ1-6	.	CASSEDPVSPLHF
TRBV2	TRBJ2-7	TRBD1	CASESGTGEQYF
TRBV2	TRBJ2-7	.	CASSESSERYF
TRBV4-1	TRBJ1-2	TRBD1	CASSQVQDRVEGGYTF
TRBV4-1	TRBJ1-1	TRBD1	CASSHPLQGRSNTEAFF
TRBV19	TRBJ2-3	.	CASSPRILEADTQYF
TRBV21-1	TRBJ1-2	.	CASSKAVDYGYTF
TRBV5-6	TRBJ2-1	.	CASSFSQGYNEQFF
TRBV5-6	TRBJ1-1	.	CASSLGGRLNTEAFF
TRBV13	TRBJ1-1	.	CASSSRGNTEAFF
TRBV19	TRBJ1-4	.	CASSPSTYPTNEKLFF
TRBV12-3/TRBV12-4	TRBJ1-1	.	CASSLTGTYAFF
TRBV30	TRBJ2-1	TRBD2	CAWSIGTSGGLYNEQFF
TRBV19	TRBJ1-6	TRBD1	CASSTTGSDNSPLHF
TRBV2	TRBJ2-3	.	CASSVALPRGDTQYF
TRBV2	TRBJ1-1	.	CASRQQGKGTEAFF
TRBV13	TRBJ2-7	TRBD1	CASSSRTGETYEQYF
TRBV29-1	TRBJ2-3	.	CSVTDKDGPPYTDTQYF